The following is a T cell receptor (beta chain) sequence with its context. These data originate in a study of blood T cells in healthy people across ages. PCR was performed a second time for about 6 to 12 cycles using a sample-barcoded 5' primer and a J-beta primer mix. TCRdb independently ran MiXCR on the 5' RACE reads; one entry per CDR3 protein. The sample lists around 850,000 distinct CDR3 sequences; about 36% were seen once. The origin of this receptor is a man in his late teens or twenties in good health. Specimen: blood.

The CDR3 region is CSARSDRRAYNEQFF. DNA of the CDR3: TGCAGTGCCAGGTCCGATCGTCGGGCCTACAATGAGCAGTTCTTC. The chain carries TRBV20-1 and TRBJ2-1, with D hard to call. From germline, CDR1 is DFQATT and CDR2 SNEGSKA (reference sequence). This CDR3 comprises 15 residues. V lost 6 bases and J lost 2, with 17 bases in between.